This TCR beta chain was captured in a study of blood T cell repertoires in COVID-19. Study background: COVID-19 samples, acute and convalescent, were from the United States, Italy and Spain. From T cells, B-cell-depleted T cells, or PBMCs came the material, which was cDNA or gDNA.

Methods used by the authors: It was from reference gene primer amplification that nucleated cell counts were estimated. Assay: immunoSEQ multiplex PCR; the TCRdb copy retains only in-frame clones and omits some. V and J calls and clone size are given by that table; D and trimming were obtained from the DNA. The sample records fewer than 250,000 clones, 82% being singletons. V was cut by 8 bases and J by 1 base, with 11 bases left in between. The V gene's germline CDR1 is MNHEY and CDR2 SVGAGI. The length of the CDR3 is 13 residues. The chain employs TRBV6-5 and TRBJ1-1; no definite D call. This clonotype originated in a woman aged 60-75 years with COVID-19, enrolled during active disease. The sample was peripheral blood. CDR3 residues: CASQETRNTEAFF. In DNA form, the CDR3 reads TGTGCCAGCCAGGAAACTCGGAACACTGAAGCTTTCTTT.